This T cell receptor beta chain was observed in a study of OX40 agonist ivuxolimab in advanced cancers. As for the study in general: Dosing consisted of intravenous ivuxolimab at 0.01 to 10 mg/kg every 2 weeks. Antecedent anti-PD-1, anti-PD-L1 or anti-CTLA-4 therapy was permissible, with under 50% having received some.

Exclusion applied to patients with autoimmune disease history or systemic immunosuppression. As concerns this clone: Its antigen is not known.

Germline V CDR1 and CDR2: PRHDT, FYEKMQ (reference sequence). The CDR3 is 15 residues long. Trimming left V 0 bases short and J 2 bases short, with 8 bases between. Repertoires were generated with immunoSEQ multiplex PCR, while TCRdb's copy carries only in-frame clones and drops some. The sample records roughly 63,000 clones, roughly nine tenths being singletons. Study observations and caveats: CD8+ T cells were the subset that, on average, had more expanded clones than CD4+.

The source of this sequence is an adult with an advanced solid tumor such as melanoma, head and neck, liver or kidney cancer. The chain uses TRBV13 and TRBJ2-1, with D hard to call. This sample comprised CD4+ or CD8+ T cells sorted from blood, obtained in a trial of the OX40 agonist ivuxolimab. CDR3 loop: CASSLGTVAYNEQFF. The CDR3 DNA is TGTGCCAGCAGCTTAGGGACTGTCGCCTACAATGAGCAGTTCTTC.